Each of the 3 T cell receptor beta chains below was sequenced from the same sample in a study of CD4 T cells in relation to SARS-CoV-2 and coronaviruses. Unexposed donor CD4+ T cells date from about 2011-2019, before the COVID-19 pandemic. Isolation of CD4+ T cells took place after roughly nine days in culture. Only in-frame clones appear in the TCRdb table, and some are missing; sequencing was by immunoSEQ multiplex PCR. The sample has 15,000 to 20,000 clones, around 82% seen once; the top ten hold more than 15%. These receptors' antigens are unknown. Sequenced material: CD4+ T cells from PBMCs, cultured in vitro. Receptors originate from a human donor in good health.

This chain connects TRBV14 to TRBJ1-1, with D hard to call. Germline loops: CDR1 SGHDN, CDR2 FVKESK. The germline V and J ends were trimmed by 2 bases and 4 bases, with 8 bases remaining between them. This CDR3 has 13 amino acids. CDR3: CASSQRSGTEAFF. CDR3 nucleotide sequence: TGTGCCAGCAGCCAACGTTCCGGCACTGAAGCTTTCTTT.

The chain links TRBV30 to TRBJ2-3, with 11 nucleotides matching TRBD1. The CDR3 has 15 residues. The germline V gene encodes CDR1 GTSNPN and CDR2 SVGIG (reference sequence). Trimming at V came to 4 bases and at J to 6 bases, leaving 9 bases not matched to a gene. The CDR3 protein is CAWKGDRGNLDTQYF. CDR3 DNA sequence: TGTGCCTGGAAAGGGGACAGGGGGAACTTGGATACGCAGTATTTT.

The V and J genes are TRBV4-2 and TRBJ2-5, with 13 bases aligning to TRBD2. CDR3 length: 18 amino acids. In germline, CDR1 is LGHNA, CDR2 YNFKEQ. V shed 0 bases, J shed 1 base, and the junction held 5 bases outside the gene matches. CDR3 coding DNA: TGTGCCAGCAGCCAAGAGCTGACTAGCGGGAGGCCCCAAGAGACCCAGTACTTC. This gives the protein CASSQELTSGRPQETQYF.